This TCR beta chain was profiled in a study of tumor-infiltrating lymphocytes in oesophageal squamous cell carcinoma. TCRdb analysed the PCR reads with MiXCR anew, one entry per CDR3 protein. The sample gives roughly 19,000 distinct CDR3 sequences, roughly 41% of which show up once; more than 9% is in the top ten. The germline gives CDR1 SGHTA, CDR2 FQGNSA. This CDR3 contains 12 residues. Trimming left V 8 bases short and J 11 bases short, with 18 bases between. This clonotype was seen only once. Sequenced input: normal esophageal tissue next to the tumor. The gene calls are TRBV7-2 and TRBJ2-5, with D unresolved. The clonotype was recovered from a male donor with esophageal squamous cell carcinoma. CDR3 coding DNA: TGTGCCAGCTCTCACCCATTTCATGAGCAGTACTTC. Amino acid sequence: CASSHPFHEQYF.